This T cell receptor beta chain was identified in a study of blood T cell repertoires in COVID-19 (TCRdb year 2020). Broadly, across the study: Samples covering the acute and convalescent phases of COVID-19 were provided by collaborators in the United States, Italy and Spain. The prospective study material was composed of cDNA or gDNA derived from T cells, B-cell-depleted T cells, or PBMCs. The dataset comprised deeply sampled blood TCRbeta repertoires from subjects exposed to, actively infected with, or recovered from COVID-19. The repertoires were made available in a free public database intended to serve as a resource for research on the immune response to SARS-CoV-2. Samples came from the ongoing ImmuneRACE study (first 160 participants) plus 1,254 subjects from 6 global collaborators. Nearly every sample came with metadata listing a de-identified subject ID, COVID-19 status, age in years and sex. Where available, HLA class I and class II types were taken from metadata supplied by the sample provider and were not determined by assay-based typing. General study outcomes and caveats: Clinical and demographic metadata were provided uncurated, with the amount varying by source and participant.

TCRbeta CDR3 regions were amplified from genomic DNA using the immunoSEQ Assay, a bias-controlled multiplex PCR. The original methods were these. The number of nucleated cells in each sample was estimated by amplification of reference gene primers within the assay. To quantify the absolute abundance of each unique TCRbeta CDR3 rearrangement, sequence reads were collapsed and filtered. Productive Simpson clonality was computed per sample as the square root of Simpson's diversity index over productive rearrangements. As stored in TCRdb, this immuneACCESS dataset retains in-frame rearrangements with V and J assigned. A fraction of the clones does not appear; measured against another copy, unresolved V genes explain less than half of the discrepancy, and the remainder lacks a known reason. Clone size and the V and J calls come from that table; the DNA yielded D and trimming. Counted in this sample were a few hundred thousand clones; approximately 85% of them appeared once. The ten largest make up 0.8% to 1% of the sample.

According to the germline V gene (reference sequence), CDR1 reads LNHDA and CDR2 reads SQIVND. Its CDR3 holds 16 amino acids, cysteine through phenylalanine. The kept DNA is CDR3 alone, 48 bases in frame from the first base. V is pruned by 6 bases and J by 0 bases, leaving 10 bases of the junction without a gene match. Enrolling through a virtual design, the prospective study's participants ranged in age from roughly 18 to 90 years and lived across roughly 23 United States geographic areas. To assign participants to cohorts, the prospective study relied on clinical history that participants themselves reported in a screening survey and a study questionnaire. Recovered participants in ImmuneRACE Cohort 3 were defined as having two consecutive negative NP/OP PCR tests, clearance from a healthcare professional, or resolution of symptoms. Mobile phlebotomists in the prospective study collected whole blood, serum and a nasopharyngeal or oropharyngeal swab from every participant. Over an approximately 2-month period, participants in the prospective study had the option of providing additional blood draws and questionnaires. Before DNA extraction, prospective study blood samples were shipped either frozen or at room temperature.

This clone was observed a single time. What this receptor recognizes is not known. No much larger clonotype is one base removed from it; base qualities were not supplied. The chain joins TRBV19 to TRBJ2-7; the central 8 bases match TRBD2. The sequence derives from a woman aged 30 to 39 who had recovered from COVID-19. The sequenced material came from PBMCs or T cells enriched from blood (not recorded which). The CDR3 amino acid sequence is: CASSKLAGKSSYEQYF. The base sequence is TGTGCCAGTAGCAAGTTAGCGGGGAAGAGCTCCTACGAGCAGTACTTC.